A selection of T cell receptor beta chains follows, all from one sample in a study of response to subunit inactivated influenza vaccine. Via MiXCR, TCRdb re-called the RT-PCR reads, giving one row per CDR3 protein. This sample yields hundreds of thousands of distinct CDR3 sequences, of which about 15% are seen a single time; approximately 3% belongs to the top ten. The sequenced sample was CD4+ T cells sorted from PBMCs, obtained around 25 months after vaccination. The receptors originated from a man in his fifties or sixties who received an inactivated influenza vaccine. Both conserved end residues are part of each CDR3. D genes are given only for firm matches. Clone sizes are given selectively: once, few, many, or a class where the clone is expanded.

j_call | clone_size | v_call | d_call | cdr3_nt | cdr3_aa
TRBJ2-1 | many | TRBV4-1 | TRBD2 | TGCGCCAGCAGCGGGACTAGCCTCTACAATGAGCAGTTCTTC | CASSGTSLYNEQFF
TRBJ2-3 | few | TRBV28 | TRBD1 | TGTGCCAGCACTACTACCGGGACAGGGGGCTCAGATACGCAGTATTTT | CASTTTGTGGSDTQYF
TRBJ1-5 | few | TRBV6-2/TRBV6-3 | TRBD1 | TGTGCCAGCAGACCCGGGACAGGGTATCGGAGCAATCAGCCCCAGCATTTT | CASRPGTGYRSNQPQHF
TRBJ2-3 | few | TRBV7-2 | TRBD2 | TGTGCCAGCAGCCAAGCGGGACTAGACACAGATACGCAGTATTTT | CASSQAGLDTDTQYF
TRBJ2-7 | many | TRBV12-3/TRBV12-4 | TRBD2 | TGTGCCAGCAGTTTCGGGGAGGGGTACGAGCAGTACTTC | CASSFGEGYEQYF
TRBJ2-7 | few | TRBV7-9 | - | TGTGCCAGCAGCTTATCCAGCCGTAGCGACGAGCAGTACTTC | CASSLSSRSDEQYF
TRBJ2-3 | few | TRBV6-1 | TRBD2 | TGTGCCAGCACAGCGGGGGCCCACACAGATACGCAGTATTTT | CASTAGAHTDTQYF
TRBJ2-3 | once | TRBV6-1 | - | TGTGCCAGCAGTGAAGCGCTCTGGGGCACAGATACGCAGTATTTT | CASSEALWGTDTQYF
TRBJ2-5 | many | TRBV12-3/TRBV12-4 | - | TGTGCCAGCAGAAGGACGCAAGAGACCCAGTACTTC | CASRRTQETQYF
TRBJ2-7 | few | TRBV5-1 | TRBD1 | TGCGCCAGCAGCGTACAGACAGGGGGCACCTACGAGCAGTACTTC | CASSVQTGGTYEQYF
TRBJ2-3 | - | TRBV28 | - | TGTGCCAGCAGTTTAATAAGGGGAAGCACAGATACGCAGTATTTT | CASSLIRGSTDTQYF
TRBJ2-3 | - | TRBV10-3 | - | TGTGCCATCAGTGAGTCGATATCATCAGATACGCAGTATTTT | CAISESISSDTQYF
TRBJ2-1 | many | TRBV5-1 | - | TGCGCCAGCAGCTTGGAAGGCAGCGGGCTCTCCTACAATGAGCAGTTCTTC | CASSLEGSGLSYNEQFF
TRBJ2-1 | many | TRBV12-3/TRBV12-4 | TRBD2 | TGTGCCAGCAGTTTCCCTAGCGGGATGGGTGAGCAGTTCTTC | CASSFPSGMGEQFF
TRBJ1-4 | many | TRBV12-3/TRBV12-4 | - | TGTGCCAGCAGTTTCGGGGGGCAGGATAATGAAAAACTGTTTTTT | CASSFGGQDNEKLFF
TRBJ2-5 | - | TRBV7-2 | TRBD2 | TGTGCCAGCAGCTTTCAACTAGCGGGGGGTGGAGAGACCCAGTACTTC | CASSFQLAGGGETQYF
TRBJ2-1 | - | TRBV20-1 | TRBD2 | TGCAGTGCTAGAGTGGGACTAGCGGGGGTTAGGAGGAATGAGCAGTTCTTC | CSARVGLAGVRRNEQFF
TRBJ2-7 | - | TRBV24-1 | - | TGTGCCACCAAACTCACAGGAGGAGTGCAGTACTTC | CATKLTGGVQYF
TRBJ1-1 | many | TRBV11-2 | - | TGTGCCAGCAGCTTTTTGGACGGGAAGGCTTTCTTT | CASSFLDGKAFF
TRBJ2-1 | - | TRBV11-2 | - | TGTGCCAGCAGCCGTTTAGGGTACAATGAGCAGTTCTTC | CASSRLGYNEQFF
TRBJ2-1 | once | TRBV18 | - | TGTGCCAGCTCACCACAAGGGACACTGACCTACAATGAGCAGTTCTTC | CASSPQGTLTYNEQFF
TRBJ1-1 | - | TRBV21-1 | - | TGTGCCAGCATCATACGACGGCCGGTAGGTGAAGCTTTCTTT | CASIIRRPVGEAFF
TRBJ2-1 | few | TRBV11-2 | TRBD2 | TGTGCCAGCAGCTTAGTAGCCCCTCTAGCGGGAGGGGACAATGAGCAGTTCTTC | CASSLVAPLAGGDNEQFF
TRBJ2-7 | few | TRBV5-1 | TRBD1 | TGCGCCAGTTCGACAGGGGACAACTACGAGCAGTACTTC | CASSTGDNYEQYF
TRBJ1-2 | - | TRBV10-3 | - | TGTGCCATCAGCGATGGGGACTATGGCTACACCTTC | CAISDGDYGYTF
TRBJ1-4 | - | TRBV4-3 | - | TGCGCCAGCAGCCAAGGTTTCTGGCAGGGCGGTGAAAAACTGTTTTTT | CASSQGFWQGGEKLFF
TRBJ2-1 | - | TRBV6-4 | - | TGTGCCAGCAGTGCTACAGGGTATTCGTCCTACAATGAGCAGTTCTTC | CASSATGYSSYNEQFF
TRBJ2-1 | many | TRBV6-2/TRBV6-3 | TRBD2 | TGTGCCAGCAGCAGCTCAGCGGGAGTCTCGAATGAGCAGTTCTTC | CASSSSAGVSNEQFF
TRBJ2-2 | few | TRBV11-3 | TRBD2 | TGTGCCAGCAGCCCTCTGGTAGCGGGGGACCTGAACACCGGGGAGCTGTTTTTT | CASSPLVAGDLNTGELFF
TRBJ2-5 | - | TRBV20-1 | - | TGCAGTGCTAGATTCCCGGGAAGGGAGACCCAGTACTTC | CSARFPGRETQYF
TRBJ2-7 | few | TRBV12-3/TRBV12-4 | TRBD1 | TGTGCCAGCAGCGCCGCCGACAGGGGGCTCTACGAGCAGTACTTC | CASSAADRGLYEQYF
TRBJ2-7 | many | TRBV3-1 | TRBD2 | TGTGCCAGCAGCAAGGCGGGAGGGGGTTACGAGCAGTACTTC | CASSKAGGGYEQYF
TRBJ2-1 | - | TRBV6-1 | TRBD1 | TGTGCCAGCAGGAAGACAGGGGGCATATCAAATGAGCAGTTCTTC | CASRKTGGISNEQFF
TRBJ1-2 | few | TRBV20-1 | - | TGCAGTGCTAGAGGGCCCCAGACAGTAACTGGCTACACCTTC | CSARGPQTVTGYTF
TRBJ2-3 | few | TRBV4-2 | TRBD2 | TGTGCCAGCAGCCAAACCAGCGGGGGGCCCACAGATACGCAGTATTTT | CASSQTSGGPTDTQYF
TRBJ1-2 | few | TRBV29-1 | TRBD1 | TGCAGCGCCCGACAGGGCAGTGGCTACACCTTC | CSARQGSGYTF
TRBJ2-7 | many | TRBV5-1 | TRBD2 | TGCGCCAGCAGCTTGGTGGGACTAAGTCGGCAGTACTTC | CASSLVGLSRQYF
TRBJ2-7 | few | TRBV27 | TRBD1 | TGTGCCAGCGTAGGACAGGGGGCACTAGCGGAAAGCTACGAGCAGTACTTC | CASVGQGALAESYEQYF
TRBJ2-7 | few | TRBV4-2 | - | TGTGCCAGCAGCCAAGATTTAAGGCAGAAACAGGGCTGGCACGAGCAGTACTTC | CASSQDLRQKQGWHEQYF
TRBJ1-5 | many | TRBV7-2 | TRBD1 | TGTGCCAGCAGCTTATCGACAGGGTACAATCAGCCCCAGCATTTT | CASSLSTGYNQPQHF
TRBJ2-1 | many | TRBV7-6 | - | TGTGCCAGCAGCTTAGCGCTCTTTACCACTTTCAATGAGCAGTTCTTC | CASSLALFTTFNEQFF
TRBJ2-3 | few | TRBV5-1 | - | TGCGCCAGCAGCTTGCTAGCAGGACCCACAGATACGCAGTATTTT | CASSLLAGPTDTQYF
TRBJ2-7 | - | TRBV20-1 | - | TGCAGTGCAAGGACGGGGACCCGGGGCTACGAGCAGTACTTC | CSARTGTRGYEQYF
TRBJ2-3 | few | TRBV7-2 | TRBD2 | TGTGCCAGCAGCTCCCGACTAGCCGTCTCCGCAGATACGCAGTATTTT | CASSSRLAVSADTQYF
TRBJ1-1 | - | TRBV5-1 | - | TGCGCCAGCAGCTTGTCTGGCCGCGCGGACACTGAAGCTTTCTTT | CASSLSGRADTEAFF
TRBJ1-6 | - | TRBV5-1 | - | TGCGCCAGCAGCTTGGAGGATAATTCACCCCTCCACTTT | CASSLEDNSPLHF
TRBJ1-6 | - | TRBV4-2 | TRBD1 | TGTGCCAGCAGCCAGGGGCCGGGACAGGATTCACCCCTCCACTTT | CASSQGPGQDSPLHF
TRBJ2-3 | - | TRBV5-1 | TRBD2 | TGCGCCAGCAGCCTCCCCTTAGCGGGGAGCACAGATACGCAGTATTTT | CASSLPLAGSTDTQYF
TRBJ2-2 | few | TRBV5-1 | TRBD1 | TGCGCCAGCAGCGACGGACAGGGTTACACCGGGGAGCTGTTTTTT | CASSDGQGYTGELFF
TRBJ2-3 | few | TRBV2 | - | TGTGCCAGCAGTGAAAGATGGGCAGGGACAGATACGCAGTATTTT | CASSERWAGTDTQYF